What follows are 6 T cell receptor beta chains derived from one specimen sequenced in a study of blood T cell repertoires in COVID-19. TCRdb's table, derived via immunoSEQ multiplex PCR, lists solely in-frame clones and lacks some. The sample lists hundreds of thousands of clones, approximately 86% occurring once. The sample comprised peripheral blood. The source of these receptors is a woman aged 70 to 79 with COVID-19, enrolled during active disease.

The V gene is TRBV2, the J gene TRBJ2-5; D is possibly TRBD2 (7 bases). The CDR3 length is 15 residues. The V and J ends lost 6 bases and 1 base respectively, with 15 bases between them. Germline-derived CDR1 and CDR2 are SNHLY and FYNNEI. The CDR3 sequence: CASRPNGGLQETQYF. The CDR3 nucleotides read TGTGCCAGCAGGCCGAACGGGGGGCTCCAAGAGACCCAGTACTTC.

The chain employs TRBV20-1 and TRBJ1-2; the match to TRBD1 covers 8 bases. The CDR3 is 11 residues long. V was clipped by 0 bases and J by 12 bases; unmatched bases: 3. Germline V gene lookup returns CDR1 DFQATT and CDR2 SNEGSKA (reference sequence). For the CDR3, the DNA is TGCAGTGCTAGAGAAGGACAGGGAAACACCTTC. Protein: CSAREGQGNTF.

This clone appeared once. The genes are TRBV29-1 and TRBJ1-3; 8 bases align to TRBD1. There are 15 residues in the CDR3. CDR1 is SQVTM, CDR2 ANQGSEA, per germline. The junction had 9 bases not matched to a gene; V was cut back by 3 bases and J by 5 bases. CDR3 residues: CSVESPGTGRNTIYF. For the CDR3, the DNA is TGCAGCGTTGAGTCCCCCGGGACAGGAAGAAACACCATATATTTT.

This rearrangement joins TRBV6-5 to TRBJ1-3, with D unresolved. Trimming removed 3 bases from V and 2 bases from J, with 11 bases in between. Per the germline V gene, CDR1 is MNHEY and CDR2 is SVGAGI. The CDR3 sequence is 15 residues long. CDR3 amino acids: CASSYSGGTGNTIYF. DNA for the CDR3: TGTGCCAGCAGTTATAGCGGAGGAACTGGAAACACCATATATTTT.

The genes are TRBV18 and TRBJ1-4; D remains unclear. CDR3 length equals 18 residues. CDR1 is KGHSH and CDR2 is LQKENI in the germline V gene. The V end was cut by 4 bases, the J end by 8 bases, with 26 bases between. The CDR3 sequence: CASSLLVARAGEKEKLFF. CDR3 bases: TGTGCCAGCTCACTACTGGTGGCCCGCGCCGGAGAGAAAGAAAAACTGTTTTTT.

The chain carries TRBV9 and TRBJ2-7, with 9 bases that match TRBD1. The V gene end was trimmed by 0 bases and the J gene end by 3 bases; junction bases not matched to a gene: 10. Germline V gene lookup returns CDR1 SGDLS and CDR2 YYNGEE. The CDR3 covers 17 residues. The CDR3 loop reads CASSVETGGVGIYEQYF. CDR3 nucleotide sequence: TGTGCCAGCAGCGTAGAGACAGGGGGTGTAGGGATCTACGAGCAGTACTTC.